These 30 T cell receptor beta chains were sequenced from one sample in a study of T cell responses to AZD1222 COVID-19 vaccine. The repertoire was sequenced with immunoSEQ multiplex PCR; TCRdb's copy has only in-frame clones and lacks some. The sample shows 150,000 to 200,000 clones, around nine tenths of them seen only once. Sequences were derived from peripheral blood, sampled on day 0 of AZD1222 vaccination. The receptor source for this set is an adult in good health.

This sequence joins TRBV6-4 and TRBJ1-5; TRBD1 agrees at 7 bases. Germline V CDR1 and CDR2: MRHNA, SNTAGT. V shed 8 bases and J 0 bases; nucleotides not matched to a gene: 16. This CDR3 has 18 residues. CDR3 sequence reads: CASPKPGTDFFSNQPQHF. The CDR3 bases are TGTGCCAGCCCAAAACCCGGGACAGATTTTTTTAGCAATCAGCCCCAGCATTTT.

This chain uses TRBV12-3 or TRBV12-4 with TRBJ2-3; no definite D call. CDR3 length: 13 amino acids. Trimming cost V 3 bases and J 2 bases, with 6 bases left between them. The CDR3 bases are TGTGCCAGCAGTTTGGGGAACACAGATACGCAGTATTTT. The encoded protein is CASSLGNTDTQYF.

This sequence joins TRBV27 and TRBJ2-7; D not resolved. Germline CDR1 MNHEY, CDR2 SMNVEV (reference sequence). The CDR3 runs to 16 residues. V was trimmed by 4 bases and J by 0 bases, leaving 16 bases between them. CDR3 protein: CASSSRWVANSYEQYF. In nucleotides, the CDR3 is TGTGCCAGCAGTTCTAGGTGGGTGGCTAACTCCTACGAGCAGTACTTC.

The genes are TRBV18 and TRBJ2-5; TRBD2 matches 11 bases. CDR1 KGHSH and CDR2 LQKENI come from the germline V gene. V lost 6 bases and J lost 4; bases outside the gene matches: 7. There are 15 residues in the CDR3. The CDR3 coding sequence is TGTGCCAGCTCGTCTCTAGCGGGAGGTGGAGAGACCCAGTACTTC. Encoded protein: CASSSLAGGGETQYF.

The chain is built from TRBV19 and TRBJ2-3; D gene ambiguous. The CDR3 sequence is 14 residues long. Trimming removed 6 bases from V and 0 bases from J, with 10 bases in between. Germline V gene data show CDR1 as LNHDA and CDR2 as SQIVND (reference sequence). The CDR3 loop reads CASSPLTSTDTQYF. The CDR3 nucleotides are TGTGCCAGTAGCCCCCTGACAAGCACAGATACGCAGTATTTT.

The rearrangement uses TRBV7-9 and TRBJ2-2; TRBD1 matches at 11 bases. The CDR3 is 15 amino acids. The germline V gene has CDR1 SEHNR and CDR2 FQNEAQ (reference sequence). Losses at the gene ends were 5 bases for V and 7 bases for J; bases not matched to a gene: 6. The CDR3 sequence: CASSGPGQGGGELFF. In DNA form, the CDR3 reads TGTGCCAGCAGCGGTCCGGGACAGGGGGGCGGGGAGCTGTTTTTT.

The genes are TRBV27 and TRBJ1-4; no clear D gene. The CDR3 totals 16 residues. Germline V gene data show CDR1 as MNHEY and CDR2 as SMNVEV (reference sequence). The V end lost 5 bases, the J end lost 0 bases, and 13 bases lay between the germline ends. The CDR3 bases are TGTGCCAGCAGTACCCGGTTCATCTCAACTAATGAAAAACTGTTTTTT. The encoded protein is CASSTRFISTNEKLFF.

Remarks on this clone: The junction differs from germline at one of its ends, possibly a read error. The J gene is TRBJ1-4, the V gene TRBV5-1; 7 bases match TRBD1. Germline lookup yields CDR1 SGHRS and CDR2 YFSETQ. This CDR3 has 14 residues. CDR3 nucleotides: TGCGCCAGCAGTTTGGACAGGCCGGATGAGAAACTGTTTTTT. Amino acids: CASSLDRPDEKLFF.

The chain combines TRBV5-4 with TRBJ2-2, with D perhaps matching TRBD1 (6 bases). CDR1 SGHNT and CDR2 YYREEE come from the germline V gene (reference sequence). Trimming cost V 4 bases and J 0 bases, with 10 bases left between them. The CDR3 length is 15 residues. In nucleotides, the CDR3 is TGTGCCAGCAGCAACCGGGACACGAACACCGGGGAGCTGTTTTTT. This gives the protein CASSNRDTNTGELFF.

V and J are TRBV19 and TRBJ2-3, with TRBD2 identical over 8 bases. The CDR3 spans 14 residues. Germline trimming cut 7 bases from V and 4 bases from J; bases unmatched to any gene: 7. Germline V gene sequence: CDR1 LNHDA, CDR2 SQIVND (reference sequence). CDR3 nucleotides: TGTGCCAGTATCCCGGGGGGGACGGCAGATACGCAGTATTTT. Its protein is CASIPGGTADTQYF.

The rearrangement links TRBV18 to TRBJ1-2, with D maybe TRBD1 (6 bases). V was cut by 2 bases and J by 6 bases, with 16 bases left in between. Germline CDR1 and CDR2: KGHSH and LQKENI. This CDR3 contains 15 residues. In DNA, the CDR3 is TGTGCCAGCTCACCAGGTCCAGGGGTAAGGGATGGCTACACCTTC. Residues: CASSPGPGVRDGYTF.

This chain connects TRBV5-1 to TRBJ1-2; D gene unclear. The germline CDR1 and CDR2 sequences are SGHRS and YFSETQ. Trimming shortened V by 0 bases and J by 4 bases, and 13 bases separated the two germline ends. This CDR3 is built from 15 residues. The CDR3 DNA follows: TGCGCCAGCAGCTTGGAGAGCTATGGGTCCTATGGCTACACCTTC. Its translation: CASSLESYGSYGYTF.

This clone was found a few times. The chain employs TRBV4-1 and TRBJ1-1, with a weak D call TRBD1 (6 bases). The V end lost 0 bases, the J end lost 6 bases, and 14 bases lay between the germline ends. Germline V gene data show CDR1 as MGHRA and CDR2 as YSYEKL. The CDR3 is 15 amino acids. This CDR3 reads CASSQDRGWGPEAFF. CDR3 in DNA: TGCGCCAGCAGCCAAGATAGAGGGTGGGGGCCTGAAGCTTTCTTT.

This clone has only one observation. The V gene is TRBV30, the J gene TRBJ2-1; TRBD2 aligns across 8 bases. The J segment lost 5 bases and the V segment lost 2 bases, leaving 8 bases of the junction unmatched. Germline V gene data show CDR1 as GTSNPN and CDR2 as SVGIG (reference sequence). The CDR3 spans 15 residues. CDR3: CAWSKTGGINNEQFF. The CDR3 coding sequence is TGTGCCTGGAGTAAAACGGGAGGGATCAACAATGAGCAGTTCTTC.

The V gene is TRBV10-3, the J gene TRBJ1-1; D possibly corresponds to TRBD1 (6 bases). There are 13 residues in the CDR3. In germline, CDR1 is ENHRY, CDR2 SYGVKD. V was clipped by 7 bases and J by 1 base, with 10 bases between them. CDR3 loop: CAIKGQQNTEAFF. The CDR3 DNA reads as TGTGCCATCAAGGGACAACAGAACACTGAAGCTTTCTTT.

The J gene is TRBJ1-1, the V gene TRBV30; a possible D gene is TRBD1 (5 bases). The germline gives CDR1 GTSNPN, CDR2 SVGIG (reference sequence). The V end was cut by 4 bases, the J end by 7 bases, with 16 bases between. This CDR3 contains 13 residues. This CDR3 reads CAWTGGAYSEAFF. CDR3 nucleotide sequence: TGTGCCTGGACCGGGGGAGCCTACAGTGAAGCTTTCTTT.

The V gene is TRBV7-2, the J gene TRBJ2-7, with 7 nucleotides matching TRBD1. The CDR3 is made up of 14 amino acids. V dropped 1 base and J dropped 5; count of bases not matched to a gene: 5. Per the germline V gene, CDR1 is SGHTA and CDR2 is FQGNSA. DNA for the CDR3: TGTGCCAGCAGCTTAGAGACAGGGAGAAACGAGCAGTACTTC. Translating it yields CASSLETGRNEQYF.

The chain joins TRBV6-5 to TRBJ1-2, with D perhaps TRBD1 (6 bases). Trimming took 6 bases from V and 3 from J, leaving 17 bases between them. The CDR3 has 15 amino acids. Germline CDR1 is MNHEY and CDR2 is SVGAGI. The DNA for the CDR3 is TGTGCCAGCAGGAACGACAGGCTCCTTCACTATGGCTACACCTTC. Protein product: CASRNDRLLHYGYTF.

The chain has TRBV5-8 and TRBJ2-2, with D perhaps being TRBD1 or TRBD2 (5 bases each). The CDR3 has 16 amino acids. V lost 4 bases and J lost 4, with 17 bases in between. Per germline, CDR1 SGHTS and CDR2 YDEGEE. DNA for the CDR3: TGTGCCAGCAGCCCCCGGCGAGGGGCACTCACCGGGGAGCTGTTTTTT. This translates into CASSPRRGALTGELFF.

This rearrangement joins TRBV19 to TRBJ2-7; 9 bases fit TRBD2. Per the germline V gene, CDR1 is LNHDA and CDR2 is SQIVND (reference sequence). The CDR3 spans 14 residues. The V gene end was trimmed by 3 bases and the J gene end by 4 bases; junction bases not matched to a gene: 4. The CDR3 sequence is CASSIRAGGYEQYF. DNA for the CDR3: TGTGCCAGTAGTATTAGAGCGGGAGGATACGAGCAGTACTTC.

The J gene is TRBJ1-2, the V gene TRBV30; 7 positions match TRBD1. V shed 5 bases and J 6 bases; nucleotides not matched to a gene: 3. CDR3 length: 11 amino acids. CDR1 GTSNPN and CDR2 SVGIG come from the germline V gene (reference sequence). The CDR3 here is CAWWGQNGYTF. The CDR3 nucleotides are TGTGCCTGGTGGGGACAGAATGGCTACACCTTC.

The gene calls are TRBV29-1 and TRBJ2-5; perhaps TRBD1 as D (6 bases). V lost 7 bases and J lost 2, with 23 bases in between. This CDR3 contains 16 residues. Germline V gene lookup returns CDR1 SQVTM and CDR2 ANQGSEA. The CDR3 protein is CSAYYTGQAPQETQYF. The CDR3 DNA follows: TGCAGCGCCTATTACACAGGGCAAGCCCCTCAAGAGACCCAGTACTTC.

This clone occurred a few times. V gene TRBV7-9 combines with J gene TRBJ1-2; 9 bases align to TRBD1. The ends lost 1 base at V and 5 bases at J; junction bases unmatched: 5. Per germline, CDR1 SEHNR and CDR2 FQNEAQ (reference sequence). The CDR3 has 15 amino acids. CDR3 sequence: CASSLDTGGEYGYTF. CDR3 nucleotide sequence: TGTGCCAGCAGCTTAGATACAGGGGGCGAGTATGGCTACACCTTC.

Of note for this clone: The junction differs from germline at one of its ends, possibly a read error. The rearrangement uses TRBV6-1 and TRBJ1-2; D is unclear. There are 16 residues in the CDR3. Germline CDR1 is MNHNS and CDR2 is SASEGT. The chain's CDR3 is CASNELHGNSNYGYTF. The CDR3 nucleotides read TGTGCCAGCAATGAACTACACGGGAACTCTAACTATGGCTACACCTTC.

The rearrangement links TRBV5-1 to TRBJ2-5; 8 bases map to TRBD1. Germline V gene sequence: CDR1 SGHRS, CDR2 YFSETQ. Trimming at V came to 0 bases and at J to 2 bases, leaving 3 bases not matched to a gene. The length of the CDR3 is 15 residues. CDR3 protein: CASSLARTGQETQYF. Here the CDR3 DNA reads TGCGCCAGCAGCTTGGCCCGGACAGGGCAAGAGACCCAGTACTTC.

V and J are TRBV27 and TRBJ2-5; D may be TRBD1 or TRBD2 (5 bases each). CDR3 size: 14 residues. Trimming shortened V by 0 bases and J by 5 bases, and 10 bases separated the two germline ends. The germline V gene has CDR1 MNHEY and CDR2 SMNVEV (reference sequence). CDR3 in DNA: TGTGCCAGCAGTTTATCTACCTGGGGGGAGACCCAGTACTTC. Translated, it gives CASSLSTWGETQYF.

The chain employs TRBV6-1 and TRBJ1-3, with TRBD1 as a possible D gene (6 bases). Per the germline V gene, CDR1 is MNHNS and CDR2 is SASEGT. The V and J ends lost 6 bases and 7 bases respectively, with 28 bases between them. The CDR3 runs to 18 residues. CDR3 nucleotides: TGTGCCAGCAGCGAACCCCTCGGCCGGGGGCCTTTAAGGAACACCATATATTTT. It yields the protein CASSEPLGRGPLRNTIYF.

The rearrangement joins TRBV29-1 to TRBJ1-3; D call uncertain. There are 12 residues in the CDR3. Trimming shortened V by 1 base and J by 3 bases, and 4 bases separated the two germline ends. Germline V gene data show CDR1 as SQVTM and CDR2 as ANQGSEA. This chain's CDR3 is CSVEVLGNTIYF. CDR3 coding DNA: TGCAGCGTTGAAGTACTTGGAAACACCATATATTTT.

This clone came up a few times. This sequence joins TRBV6-5 and TRBJ2-7, with D possibly matching TRBD1 (6 bases). Germline V gene lookup returns CDR1 MNHEY and CDR2 SVGAGI. V dropped 5 bases and J dropped 4 bases, with 12 bases sitting between them. The CDR3 is made up of 13 amino acids. The DNA of the CDR3 is TGTGCCAGCAGTATGGGGACAACTTACGAGCAGTACTTC. Translation gives CASSMGTTYEQYF.

The chain couples TRBV7-9 to TRBJ1-2, with D tentatively TRBD1 (5 bases). V lost 8 bases to trimming and J lost 2 bases, with 21 bases between them. Germline V gene data show CDR1 as SEHNR and CDR2 as FQNEAQ (reference sequence). This CDR3 region has 16 residues. The CDR3 region is CASEGLGRLRNYGYTF. DNA of the CDR3: TGTGCCAGCGAGGGGCTGGGTCGGCTAAGAAACTATGGCTACACCTTC.